The 5 T cell receptor beta chains reported below all come from one sample, sequenced in a study of blood T cell repertoires in COVID-19. Here immunoSEQ multiplex PCR was the method, and the copy in TCRdb shows in-frame clones only, minus some. The data hold roughly 300,000 clones, with about 90% observed a single time. Sequenced input: peripheral blood. The source is a woman between 25 and 40 years old with COVID-19, enrolled during active disease.

This chain uses TRBV7-9 with TRBJ2-5; tentatively, D is TRBD2 (6 bases). The CDR3 runs 14 residues. CDR1 and CDR2 from the germline V gene are SEHNR and FQNEAQ (reference sequence). The V end lost 3 bases, the J end lost 5 bases, and 13 bases lay between the germline ends. The chain's CDR3 is CASSFRGGDETQYF. DNA for the CDR3: TGTGCCAGCAGCTTCCGGGGAGGTGATGAGACCCAGTACTTC.

The chain combines TRBV10-2 with TRBJ1-5, with a possible D match to TRBD1 (5 bases). The germline gives CDR1 WSHSY, CDR2 SAAADI. The germline V and J ends were trimmed by 2 bases and 6 bases, with 23 bases remaining between them. CDR3 length equals 18 residues. The CDR3 nucleotides are TGCGCCAGCAGTGAGCTCTCCCTATCCAGGGATTATGGTCAGCCCCAGCATTTT. This gives the protein CASSELSLSRDYGQPQHF.

V usage is TRBV6-6 and J usage is TRBJ2-5; TRBD1 matches at 8 bases. From germline, CDR1 is MNHNY and CDR2 SVGAGI (reference sequence). The V and J ends lost 5 bases and 5 bases, in that order; junction bases with no gene match: 4. The CDR3 runs 13 residues. The CDR3 spells CASSIPGGETQYF. CDR3 nucleotide sequence: TGTGCCAGCAGTATCCCAGGGGGCGAGACCCAGTACTTC.

The chain employs TRBV5-1 and TRBJ2-5; 8 bases agree with TRBD1. V trimming: 4 bases; J trimming: 0 bases; junction bases outside the gene matches: 5. This CDR3 is built from 15 residues. Germline V CDR1 and CDR2: SGHRS, YFSETQ. Written as DNA, the CDR3 is TGCGCCAGCAGCGCCCGGACAGGGAACCAAGAGACCCAGTACTTC. This codes for CASSARTGNQETQYF.

This clone was recorded once. V usage is TRBV25-1 and J usage is TRBJ1-6; TRBD1 might be the D (6 bases). In germline, CDR1 is MGHDK, CDR2 SYGVNS. Between the trimmed V and J ends, which lost 4 bases and 6 bases, there was a span of 13 bases. This CDR3 is 15 amino acids long. CDR3 sequence (DNA): TGTGCCAGCAGTGGGGGACAAGCCAGTAATTCACCCCTCCACTTT. This encodes CASSGGQASNSPLHF.